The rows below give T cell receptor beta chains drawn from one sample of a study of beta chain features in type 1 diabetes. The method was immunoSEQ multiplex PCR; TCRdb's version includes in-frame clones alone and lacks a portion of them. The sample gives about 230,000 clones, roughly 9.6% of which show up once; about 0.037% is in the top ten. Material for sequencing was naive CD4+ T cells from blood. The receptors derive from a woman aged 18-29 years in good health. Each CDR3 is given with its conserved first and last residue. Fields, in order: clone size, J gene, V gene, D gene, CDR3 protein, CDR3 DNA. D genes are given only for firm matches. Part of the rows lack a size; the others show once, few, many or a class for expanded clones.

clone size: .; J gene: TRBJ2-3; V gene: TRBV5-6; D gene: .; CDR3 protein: CASSLVSRARADTQYF; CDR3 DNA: TGTGCCAGCAGCTTGGTCTCCAGGGCTAGGGCAGATACGCAGTATTTT
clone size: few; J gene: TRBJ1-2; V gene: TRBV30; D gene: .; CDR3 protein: CAWSLGLLYGYTF; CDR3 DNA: TGTGCCTGGAGTCTGGGTTTACTATATGGCTACACCTTC
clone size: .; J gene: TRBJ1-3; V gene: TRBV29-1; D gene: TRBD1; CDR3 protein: CSVGTDRGSGNTIYF; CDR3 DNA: TGCAGCGTTGGGACAGACAGGGGCTCTGGAAACACCATATATTTT
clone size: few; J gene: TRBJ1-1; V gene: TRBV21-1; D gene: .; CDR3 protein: CASSPKGRKNTEAFF; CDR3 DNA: TGTGCCAGCAGCCCGAAAGGGAGGAAGAACACTGAAGCTTTCTTT
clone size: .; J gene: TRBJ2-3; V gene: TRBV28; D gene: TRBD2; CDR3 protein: CASSASGINTDTQYF; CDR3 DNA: TGTGCCAGCAGCGCTAGCGGGATTAACACAGATACGCAGTATTTT
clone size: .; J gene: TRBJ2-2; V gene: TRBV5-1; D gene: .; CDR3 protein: CASSLDSGELFF; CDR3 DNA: TGCGCCAGCAGCTTGGACTCCGGGGAGCTGTTTTTT
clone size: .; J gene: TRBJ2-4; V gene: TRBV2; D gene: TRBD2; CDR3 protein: CASSESSGRELAKNIQYF; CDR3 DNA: TGTGCCAGCAGTGAGTCTAGCGGGAGAGAGCTAGCCAAAAACATTCAGTACTTC
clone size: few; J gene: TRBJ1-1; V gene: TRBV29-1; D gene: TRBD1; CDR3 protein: CSVRQGPNTEAFF; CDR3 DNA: TGCAGCGTCAGACAGGGCCCAAACACTGAAGCTTTCTTT
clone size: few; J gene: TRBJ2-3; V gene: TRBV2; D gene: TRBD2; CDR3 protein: CASSILAGGSDTQYF; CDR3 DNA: TGTGCCAGCAGCATACTAGCGGGGGGGTCAGATACGCAGTATTTT
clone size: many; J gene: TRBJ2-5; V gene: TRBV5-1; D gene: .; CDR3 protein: CASSLGQQETQYF; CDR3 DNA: TGCGCCAGCAGCTTGGGACAGCAAGAGACCCAGTACTTC
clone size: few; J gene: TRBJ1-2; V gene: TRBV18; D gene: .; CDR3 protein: CASSPQQGARSGYTF; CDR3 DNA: TGTGCCAGCTCACCACAACAAGGGGCGCGGTCTGGCTACACCTTC
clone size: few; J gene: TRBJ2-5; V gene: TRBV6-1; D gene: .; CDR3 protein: CASSDWREETQYF; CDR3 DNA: TGTGCCAGCAGTGACTGGCGGGAAGAGACCCAGTACTTC
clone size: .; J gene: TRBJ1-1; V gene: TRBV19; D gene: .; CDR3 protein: CASSRETGNTEAFF; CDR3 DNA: TGTGCCAGTAGTAGGGAGACAGGGAACACTGAAGCTTTCTTT
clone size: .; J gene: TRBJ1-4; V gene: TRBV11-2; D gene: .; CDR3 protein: CASSFGQGGEKLFF; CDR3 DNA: TGTGCCAGCAGCTTCGGACAAGGGGGTGAAAAACTGTTTTTT
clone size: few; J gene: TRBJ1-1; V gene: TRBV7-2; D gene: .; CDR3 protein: CASSSGGTNTEAFF; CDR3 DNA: TGTGCCAGCAGCTCGGGGGGTACAAACACTGAAGCTTTCTTT
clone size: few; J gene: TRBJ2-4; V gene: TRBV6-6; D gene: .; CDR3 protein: CASGENGAPKNIQYF; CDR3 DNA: TGTGCCAGCGGCGAAAATGGGGCACCCAAAAACATTCAGTACTTC
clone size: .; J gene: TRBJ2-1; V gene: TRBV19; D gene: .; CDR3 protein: CASKRRELYNEQFF; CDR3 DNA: TGTGCCAGTAAGCGGAGGGAACTATACAATGAGCAGTTCTTC
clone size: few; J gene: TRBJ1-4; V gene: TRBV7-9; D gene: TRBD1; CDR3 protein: CASSLTGTAANEKLFF; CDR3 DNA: TGTGCCAGCAGCCTGACGGGGACAGCGGCTAATGAAAAACTGTTTTTT
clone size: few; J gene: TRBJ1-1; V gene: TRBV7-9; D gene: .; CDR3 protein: CASSPQTGMNTEAFF; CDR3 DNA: TGTGCCAGCAGCCCACAGACAGGAATGAACACTGAAGCTTTCTTT
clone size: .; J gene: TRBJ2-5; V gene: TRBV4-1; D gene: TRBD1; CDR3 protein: CASSQTPTGQETQYF; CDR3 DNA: TGCGCCAGCAGCCAAACTCCGACAGGGCAAGAGACCCAGTACTTC
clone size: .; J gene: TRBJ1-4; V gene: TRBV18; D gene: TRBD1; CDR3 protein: CASSRTTGATNEKLFF; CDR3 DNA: TGTGCCAGCTCACGAACTACAGGGGCAACTAATGAAAAACTGTTTTTT
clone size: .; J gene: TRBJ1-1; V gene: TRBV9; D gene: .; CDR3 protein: CASSEEWAGAEAFF; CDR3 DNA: TGTGCCAGCAGTGAGGAGTGGGCGGGCGCTGAAGCTTTCTTT
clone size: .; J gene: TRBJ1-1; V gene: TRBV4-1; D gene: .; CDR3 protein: CASSRQDRDDEAFF; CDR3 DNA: TGCGCCAGCAGCCGACAGGACAGAGATGATGAAGCTTTCTTT
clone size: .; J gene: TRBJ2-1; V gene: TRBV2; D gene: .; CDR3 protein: CASSEGVGKRKFF; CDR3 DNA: TGTGCCAGCAGTGAGGGTGTAGGTAAGAGGAAGTTCTTC
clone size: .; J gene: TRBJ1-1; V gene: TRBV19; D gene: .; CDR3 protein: CASSKRDSRNTEAFF; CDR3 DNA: TGTGCCAGTAGTAAAAGGGACTCCCGGAACACTGAAGCTTTCTTT
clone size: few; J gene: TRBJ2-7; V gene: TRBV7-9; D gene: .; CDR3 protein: CASSLNEQFLDF; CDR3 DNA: TGTGCCAGCAGCTTAAATGAACAGTTTTTGGACTTC
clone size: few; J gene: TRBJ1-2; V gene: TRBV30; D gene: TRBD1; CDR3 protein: CAWTKTGGFGYTF; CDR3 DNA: TGTGCCTGGACTAAGACAGGGGGCTTTGGCTACACCTTC
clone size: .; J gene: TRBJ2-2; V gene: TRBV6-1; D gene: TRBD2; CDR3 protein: CASTGLAGGAGELFF; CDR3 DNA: TGTGCCAGCACTGGACTAGCGGGGGGGGCCGGGGAGCTGTTTTTT
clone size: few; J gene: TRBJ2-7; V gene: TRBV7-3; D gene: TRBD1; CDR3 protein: CASSPRQGGEQYF; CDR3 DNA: TGTGCCAGCAGCCCCCGACAGGGTGGCGAGCAGTACTTC
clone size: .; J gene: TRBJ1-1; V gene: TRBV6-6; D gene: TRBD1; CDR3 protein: CASARGPNTEAFF; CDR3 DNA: TGTGCCAGCGCCAGGGGGCCGAACACTGAAGCTTTCTTT
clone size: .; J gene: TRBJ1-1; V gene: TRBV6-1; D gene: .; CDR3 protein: CASSEVHYSTEAFF; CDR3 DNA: TGTGCCAGCAGTGAGGTACACTACTCCACTGAAGCTTTCTTT
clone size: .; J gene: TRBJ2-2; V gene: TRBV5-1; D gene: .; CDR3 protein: CASSETPMVGELFF; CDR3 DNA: TGCGCCAGCAGCGAGACACCGATGGTCGGGGAGCTGTTTTTT
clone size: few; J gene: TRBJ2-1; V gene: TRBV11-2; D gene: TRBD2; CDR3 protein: CASSGTSGGGHREQFF; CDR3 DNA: TGTGCCAGCAGCGGGACTAGCGGGGGGGGTCATAGGGAGCAGTTCTTC
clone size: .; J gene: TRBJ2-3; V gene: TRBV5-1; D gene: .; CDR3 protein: CASSPPEAGDTQYF; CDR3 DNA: TGCGCCAGCAGCCCCCCGGAGGCGGGGGATACGCAGTATTTT
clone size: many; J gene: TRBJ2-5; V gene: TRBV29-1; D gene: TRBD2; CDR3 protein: CSAGAGGLSETQYF; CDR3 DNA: TGCAGCGCGGGAGCGGGGGGGCTTTCAGAGACCCAGTACTTC
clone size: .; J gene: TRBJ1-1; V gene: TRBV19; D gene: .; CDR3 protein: CASRARNANTEAFF; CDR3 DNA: TGTGCCAGTAGGGCCCGAAATGCGAACACTGAAGCTTTCTTT
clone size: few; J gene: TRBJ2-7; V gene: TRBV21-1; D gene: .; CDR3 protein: CASSNSGDRGEQYF; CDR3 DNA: TGTGCCAGCAGCAATTCGGGAGACCGCGGGGAGCAGTACTTC